This T cell receptor beta chain is from a study of shared clonotypes between healthy human individuals. Turning to the study itself: CD8 memory received one plate per donor, CD8 naive two, CD4 memory three and CD4 naive three. Study observations and caveats: Naive subsets generally had larger estimated richness than memory subsets. It was the non-shared clonotypes that had lower generation probabilities than clonotypes shared by all four donors.

The CDR3 sequence is 17 residues long. Germline assignment: CDR1 MDHEN and CDR2 SYDVKM. V shed 5 bases and J 3 bases; nucleotides not matched to a gene: 16. Regarding this clone: Its target is unknown.

Data came from immunoSEQ multiplex PCR; TCRdb stores just in-frame clones and leaves some out. This sample has 740,000 or so clones, with 73% found just once. V gene TRBV28 combines with J gene TRBJ2-7; 7 positions match TRBD2. The sequenced material came from memory CD4+ T cells sorted from blood. Noted subset: CD45RA-negative fraction. This receptor was identified in a woman aged 25 to 39 in good health. The CDR3 DNA reads TGTGCCAGCAGTCTTCGGACTAAGGCGGGAGATCACTACGAGCAGTACTTC. Its protein is CASSLRTKAGDHYEQYF.